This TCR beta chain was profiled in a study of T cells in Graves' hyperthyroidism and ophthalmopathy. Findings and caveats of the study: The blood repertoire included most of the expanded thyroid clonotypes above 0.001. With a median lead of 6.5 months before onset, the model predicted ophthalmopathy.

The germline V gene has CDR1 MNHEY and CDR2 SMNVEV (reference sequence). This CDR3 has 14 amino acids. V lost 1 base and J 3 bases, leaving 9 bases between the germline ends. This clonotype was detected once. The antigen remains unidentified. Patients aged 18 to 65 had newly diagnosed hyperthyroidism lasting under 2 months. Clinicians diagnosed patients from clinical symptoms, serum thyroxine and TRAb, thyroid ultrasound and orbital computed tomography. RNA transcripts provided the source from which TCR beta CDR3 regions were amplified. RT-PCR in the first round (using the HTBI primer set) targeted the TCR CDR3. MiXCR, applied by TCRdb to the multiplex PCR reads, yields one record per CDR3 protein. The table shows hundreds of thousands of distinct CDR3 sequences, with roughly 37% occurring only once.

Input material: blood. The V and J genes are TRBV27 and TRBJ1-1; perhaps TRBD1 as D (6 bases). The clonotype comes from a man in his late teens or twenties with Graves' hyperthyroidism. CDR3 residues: CASSLYREHTEAFF. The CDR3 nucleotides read TGTGCCAGCAGTTTATACAGGGAGCACACTGAAGCTTTCTTT.